A single sample gave rise to the 31 T cell receptor beta chains below, sequenced in a study of cytotoxic CD8 clonotypes in ibrutinib-treated CLL. Libraries were prepared by immunoSEQ multiplex PCR; TCRdb keeps only in-frame clonotypes and omits some of them. The sample contains over 65,000 clones, under 70% of which appear only once. This sample comprised PBMCs, obtained after 12 months of ibrutinib treatment. The receptor set was obtained from a human donor with chronic lymphocytic leukemia.

In its sample, this clone was seen once. V and J are TRBV28 and TRBJ2-7, with 12 positions matching TRBD1. V lost 5 bases, J lost 0 bases, and 2 bases stayed unmatched. The germline CDR1 and CDR2 sequences are MDHEN and SYDVKM. The CDR3 runs 15 residues. The CDR3 DNA follows: TGTGCCAGCAGTAGGGACAGGGGGCTCTCCTACGAGCAGTACTTC. It yields the protein CASSRDRGLSYEQYF.

The chain uses TRBV6-5 and TRBJ2-5; 7 nucleotides line up with TRBD2. CDR1 and CDR2 (germline): MNHEY, SVGAGI. J gave up 5 bases and V 5 bases, and 5 bases lay outside the gene matches. The CDR3 length is 13 residues. CDR3 bases: TGTGCCAGCAGTAAAGCGGGGAGGGAGACCCAGTACTTC. Protein product: CASSKAGRETQYF.

The chain links TRBV7-2 to TRBJ2-5; the D is unclear. The CDR3 sequence is 12 residues long. Trimming took 8 bases from V and 3 from J, leaving 10 bases between them. Germline CDR1 and CDR2: SGHTA and FQGNSA. CDR3 residues: CASAALEETQYF. The CDR3 DNA reads as TGTGCCAGCGCCGCCCTGGAAGAGACCCAGTACTTC.

This clone was observed once. This chain uses TRBV5-6 with TRBJ1-5; TRBD1 might be the D (5 bases). The V and J ends lost 2 bases and 2 bases respectively, with 11 bases between them. The CDR3 has 15 amino acids. Germline V CDR1 and CDR2: SGHDT, YYEEEE. The CDR3 reads CASSFSGTRNQPQHF. The DNA of the CDR3 is TGTGCCAGCAGCTTTTCAGGGACTCGCAATCAGCCCCAGCATTTT.

This clone appeared a few times. The rearrangement joins TRBV28 to TRBJ1-2, with D unresolved. The CDR3 is made up of 15 amino acids. Per germline, CDR1 MDHEN and CDR2 SYDVKM. Trimming cost V 2 bases and J 1 base, with 11 bases left between them. The DNA of the CDR3 is TGTGCCAGCAGTTTACCGCTTAGCTTTAACTATGGCTACACCTTC. Residues: CASSLPLSFNYGYTF.

The rearrangement uses TRBV5-1 and TRBJ2-2; 10 bases are a match to TRBD1. The ends lost 2 bases at V and 7 bases at J; junction bases unmatched: 5. Germline loops: CDR1 SGHRS, CDR2 YFSETQ. The CDR3 has 15 amino acids. CDR3 residues: CASSFRDRGFGELFF. CDR3 nucleotides: TGCGCCAGCAGCTTCCGGGACAGGGGTTTCGGGGAGCTGTTTTTT.

This clone occurred many times. The rearrangement uses TRBV5-6 and TRBJ2-7, with 7 nucleotides matching TRBD1. The CDR3 length is 14 residues. CDR1 is SGHDT, CDR2 YYEEEE, per germline. Trimming at V came to 4 bases and at J to 0 bases, leaving 4 bases not matched to a gene. The CDR3 loop is CASSVGQSSYEQYF. DNA for the CDR3: TGTGCCAGCAGCGTGGGACAGAGCTCCTACGAGCAGTACTTC. Drawing the rest from reference TRBV5-6 and TRBJ2-7, the complete variable domain is DAGVTQSPTHLIKTRGQQVTLRCSPKSGHDTVSWYQQALGQGPQFIFQYYEEEERQRGNFPDRFSGHQFPNYSSELNVNALLLGDSALYLCASSVGQSSYEQYFGPGTRLTVT.

This chain links TRBV7-3 with TRBJ1-1; the D is unclear. This CDR3 comprises 13 residues. The V end lost 2 bases, the J end lost 0 bases, and 4 bases lay between the germline ends. Germline V gives CDR1 SGHTA, CDR2 FQGTGA. DNA of the CDR3: TGTGCCAGCAGCTTAGACCTGAACACTGAAGCTTTCTTT. It specifies CASSLDLNTEAFF. Based on the CDR3 plus reference TRBV7-3 and TRBJ1-1, the full variable domain is GAGVSQTPSNKVTEKGKYVELRCDPISGHTALYWYRQSLGQGPEFLIYFQGTGAADDSGLPNDRFFAVRPEGSVSTLKIQRTERGDSAVYLCASSLDLNTEAFFGQGTRLTVV.

V is TRBV7-6 and J is TRBJ2-1; D gene uncertain. V was pared by 3 bases and J by 5 bases, with 8 bases between. The CDR3 is made up of 13 amino acids. CDR1 is SGHVS and CDR2 is FNYEAQ in the germline V gene. CDR3 protein: CASSLYENNEQFF. The DNA for the CDR3 is TGTGCCAGCAGCTTGTACGAGAACAATGAGCAGTTCTTC. The whole variable domain, remainder taken from reference TRBV7-6 and TRBJ2-1, is GAGVSQSPRYKVTKRGQDVALRCDPISGHVSLYWYRQALGQGPEFLTYFNYEAQQDKSGLPNDRFSAERPEGSISTLTIQRTEQRDSAMYRCASSLYENNEQFFGPGTRLTVL.

The chain carries TRBV5-4 and TRBJ2-5; D might be TRBD1 or TRBD2, each matching 7 bases. The CDR3 is 15 amino acids. Germline V gene lookup returns CDR1 SGHNT and CDR2 YYREEE (reference sequence). The ends were cut back, 1 base at V and 2 bases at J, with 12 bases in the middle. The CDR3 region is CASSLLQGGQETQYF. CDR3 nucleotides: TGTGCCAGCAGCTTGCTTCAGGGGGGGCAAGAGACCCAGTACTTC. Based on the CDR3 plus reference TRBV5-4 and TRBJ2-5, the full variable domain is ETGVTQSPTHLIKTRGQQVTLRCSSQSGHNTVSWYQQALGQGPQFIFQYYREEENGRGNFPPRFSGLQFPNYSSELNVNALELDDSALYLCASSLLQGGQETQYFGPGTRLLVL.

The chain carries TRBV5-1 and TRBJ2-5; no clear D. Trimming left V 1 base short and J 1 base short, with 11 bases between. Germline V gives CDR1 SGHRS, CDR2 YFSETQ. This CDR3 contains 15 residues. DNA of the CDR3: TGCGCCAGCAGCTTGAACAGTGCCCCCCAAGAGACCCAGTACTTC. Translated: CASSLNSAPQETQYF.

This clone has a handful of counts. This rearrangement joins TRBV6-5 to TRBJ1-2, with a possible D match to TRBD1 (5 bases). The V end was cut by 0 bases, the J end by 1 base, with 9 bases between. This CDR3 has 15 amino acids. Per the germline V gene, CDR1 is MNHEY and CDR2 is SVGAGI. The CDR3 sequence: CASSYSRARNYGYTF. The CDR3 bases are TGTGCCAGCAGTTACTCCAGGGCCCGTAACTATGGCTACACCTTC.

The chain couples TRBV7-2 to TRBJ2-7, with D perhaps matching TRBD1 (5 bases). The V end lost 3 bases, the J end lost 3 bases, and 15 bases lay between the germline ends. The CDR3 runs to 15 residues. Germline values: CDR1 SGHTA, CDR2 FQGNSA. CDR3 bases: TGTGCCAGCAGCTTCCAGGGCGGACCTCGCTACGAGCAGTACTTC. It encodes CASSFQGGPRYEQYF.

This chain connects TRBV6-5 to TRBJ2-7; tentative D call: TRBD2 (6 bases). CDR1 is MNHEY and CDR2 is SVGAGI in the germline V gene. CDR3 length: 14 residues. The ends were cut back, 8 bases at V and 0 bases at J, with 14 bases in the middle. CDR3 sequence reads: CASDTREYSYEQYF. CDR3 sequence (DNA): TGTGCCAGCGACACCCGGGAGTACTCCTACGAGCAGTACTTC.

This clone has more than one count but fewer than ten. The rearrangement uses TRBV30 and TRBJ1-2; D is ambiguous. The germline gives CDR1 GTSNPN, CDR2 SVGIG (reference sequence). The germline V and J ends were trimmed by 5 bases and 2 bases, with 12 bases remaining between them. The CDR3 has 13 amino acids. The CDR3 sequence: CAWSSVPNYGYTF. CDR3 in DNA: TGTGCCTGGTCCTCAGTTCCCAACTATGGCTACACCTTC.

This clone was detected only a few times. The chain is built from TRBV2 and TRBJ1-5; D is perhaps TRBD1 (5 bases). V gave up 1 base and J gave up 15 bases, with 10 bases separating them. The germline gives CDR1 SNHLY, CDR2 FYNNEI. This CDR3 contains 11 residues. CDR3 bases: TGTGCCAGCAGTGAAGAGGGGCCCAGGCATTTT. Protein: CASSEEGPRHF.

V usage is TRBV11-2 and J usage is TRBJ2-4; 7 bases line up with TRBD2. The CDR3 is 15 amino acids. CDR1 and CDR2 from the germline V gene are SGHAT and FQNNGV. The J segment lost 8 bases and the V segment lost 5 bases, leaving 12 bases of the junction unmatched. The CDR3 spells CASSPAGRSGDIQYF. CDR3 bases: TGTGCCAGCAGCCCAGCGGGGCGGTCGGGGGACATTCAGTACTTC.

This clone was seen once. This rearrangement joins TRBV2 to TRBJ2-3; D not resolved. Trimming stripped 3 bases from V and 6 bases from J, with 13 bases between. CDR3 length: 14 residues. The germline V gene encodes CDR1 SNHLY and CDR2 FYNNEI. The CDR3 here is CASSDGPSGDTQYF. DNA for the CDR3: TGTGCCAGCAGTGATGGCCCTAGTGGGGATACGCAGTATTTT. The entire variable domain, with the rest obtained from reference TRBV2 and TRBJ2-3, is as follows: EPEVTQTPSHQVTQMGQEVILRCVPISNHLYFYWYRQILGQKVEFLVSFYNNEISEKSEIFDDQFSVERPDGSNFTLKIRSTKLEDSAMYFCASSDGPSGDTQYFGPGTRLTVL.

This clone has just a few counts. The chain combines TRBV12-5 with TRBJ1-3; tentative D call: TRBD1 (5 bases). V was shortened by 6 bases and J by 0 bases, with 9 bases between the two germline ends. This CDR3 is built from 14 residues. Germline CDR1 LGHNT, CDR2 FRNRAP. CDR3 sequence (DNA): TGTGCTAGTGGCCAGGACATCTCTGGAAACACCATATATTTT. Translated, it gives CASGQDISGNTIYF.

The chain couples TRBV28 to TRBJ1-1, with D unresolved. Germline CDR1 is MDHEN and CDR2 is SYDVKM. CDR3 length: 17 amino acids. The V end was cut by 1 base, the J end by 0 bases, with 15 bases between. This CDR3 reads CASSLYSVGQLNTEAFF. CDR3 nucleotide sequence: TGTGCCAGCAGTTTATACTCCGTGGGCCAGCTGAACACTGAAGCTTTCTTT.

V usage is TRBV9 and J usage is TRBJ2-5; D might be TRBD1 or TRBD2, each matching 5 bases. The CDR3 loop spans 14 amino acids. CDR1 and CDR2 (germline): SGDLS, YYNGEE. Deletions cut 4 bases from V and 1 base from J, with 11 bases between. CDR3 sequence (DNA): TGTGCCAGCAGCATGGGACCCACCCAAGAGACCCAGTACTTC. It specifies CASSMGPTQETQYF.

The rearrangement uses TRBV6-1 and TRBJ1-6; D unclear. The germline gives CDR1 MNHNS, CDR2 SASEGT. The V end lost 2 bases, the J end lost 8 bases, and 13 bases lay between the germline ends. This CDR3 comprises 15 residues. The CDR3 nucleotides are TGTGCCAGCAGTGAATCCGCAGCAGTTGATTCACCCCTCCACTTT. As protein: CASSESAAVDSPLHF.

The chain couples TRBV9 to TRBJ2-5; 8 bases fit TRBD2. The germline gives CDR1 SGDLS, CDR2 YYNGEE. The CDR3 has 15 residues. V trimming: 3 bases; J trimming: 1 base; junction bases outside the gene matches: 5. CDR3 amino acids: CASSAQREPQETQYF. CDR3 sequence (DNA): TGTGCCAGCAGCGCTCAGCGGGAGCCCCAAGAGACCCAGTACTTC.

The J gene is TRBJ1-2, the V gene TRBV28, with 9 bases lining up with TRBD1. The V gene end was trimmed by 4 bases and the J gene end by 4 bases; junction bases not matched to a gene: 7. The CDR3 is 15 amino acids. The germline gives CDR1 MDHEN, CDR2 SYDVKM. The CDR3 loop is CASSSGQGLSYGYTF. DNA for the CDR3: TGTGCCAGCAGTTCGGGACAGGGCCTTAGCTATGGCTACACCTTC.

This chain links TRBV9 with TRBJ2-3, with 11 positions matching TRBD2. Germline values: CDR1 SGDLS, CDR2 YYNGEE. The CDR3 runs 15 residues. Trimming cost V 4 bases and J 2 bases; bases outside gene matches: 3. CDR3 amino acids: CASSPSGGYTDTQYF. The CDR3 DNA is TGTGCCAGCAGCCCTAGCGGGGGGTACACAGATACGCAGTATTTT.

The CDR3 spells CASSVQTGADTQYF. CDR3 in DNA: TGTGCCAGTAGTGTGCAGACAGGGGCAGATACGCAGTATTTT. V is TRBV19 and J is TRBJ2-3; TRBD1 matches 8 bases. The CDR3 covers 14 residues. Germline CDR1 and CDR2: LNHDA and SQIVND (reference sequence). The V segment lost 5 bases and the J segment 4 bases; nucleotides outside the gene matches: 5.

The chain couples TRBV18 to TRBJ1-2; 11 bases match TRBD1. This CDR3 is 15 amino acids long. J lost 3 bases, V lost 4 bases, and 4 bases had no gene match. The germline gives CDR1 KGHSH, CDR2 LQKENI. This CDR3 reads CASSQGTGGHYGYTF. The CDR3 bases are TGTGCCAGCTCACAAGGGACAGGGGGGCACTATGGCTACACCTTC.

This clone turned up a few times. The chain uses TRBV6-5 and TRBJ2-2; a possible D gene is TRBD2 (6 bases). Between the trimmed V and J ends, which lost 3 bases and 6 bases, there was a span of 11 bases. The CDR3 covers 14 residues. Germline V CDR1 and CDR2: MNHEY, SVGAGI. The DNA for the CDR3 is TGTGCCAGCAGTTATAACGGAGGGGCCGGGGAGCTGTTTTTT. Its translation: CASSYNGGAGELFF.

This chain joins TRBV30 and TRBJ1-4, with D possibly being TRBD1 (5 bases). V lost 2 bases to trimming and J lost 5 bases, with 12 bases between them. Germline V gene lookup returns CDR1 GTSNPN and CDR2 SVGIG (reference sequence). The CDR3 covers 14 residues. CDR3: CAWSLGTANEKLFF. CDR3 DNA sequence: TGTGCCTGGAGTCTCGGGACCGCGAATGAAAAACTGTTTTTT.

V gene TRBV19 combines with J gene TRBJ2-3, with a weak D call TRBD1 (6 bases). This CDR3 contains 13 residues. V was trimmed by 8 bases and J by 4 bases, leaving 13 bases between them. Germline lookup yields CDR1 LNHDA and CDR2 SQIVND (reference sequence). CDR3 sequence reads: CASRPSGADTQYF. The DNA for the CDR3 is TGTGCCAGTCGACCTTCAGGGGCAGATACGCAGTATTTT. Supplemented by reference TRBV19 and TRBJ2-3, the full variable domain reads DGGITQSPKYLFRKEGQNVTLSCEQNLNHDAMYWYRQDPGQGLRLIYYSQIVNDFQKGDIAEGYSVSREKKESFPLTVTSAQKNPTAFYLCASRPSGADTQYFGPGTRLTVL.

The chain has TRBV10-3 and TRBJ1-2, with 9 bases lining up with TRBD1. Germline V lookup: CDR1 ENHRY, CDR2 SYGVKD. J was trimmed by 1 base and V by 11 bases; bases with no gene match: 5. The CDR3 has 13 amino acids. The CDR3: CAVTGGDNYGYTF. The CDR3 DNA follows: TGTGCCGTCACAGGGGGCGATAACTATGGCTACACCTTC.